These T cell receptor beta chains were read from a single sample in a study of blood T cells in healthy people across ages. TCRdb itself ran the 5' RACE reads through MiXCR, one entry per CDR3 protein. Among fewer than 700,000 distinct CDR3 sequences listed, approximately 40% were seen once. Material: blood. The receptors were gathered from a man aged 80 or over in good health. Both conserved end residues are part of each CDR3. Each record gives: V gene, J gene, clone size, D gene, CDR3 DNA, CDR3 protein. The D gene is left open where the match is weak. Clone size, where shown, is once, few, many, or a class for clones that have expanded.

TRBV29-1	TRBJ2-3	NA	TRBD2	TGCAGCGGACGACTAGCTTTGGATGCAGATGCGCAGTATTTT	CSGRLALDADAQYF
TRBV20-1	TRBJ2-3	NA	TRBD1	TGCAGTGCTAGAGCGACAGGGGCCGGCACAGATACGCAGTATTTT	CSARATGAGTDTQYF
TRBV7-2	TRBJ2-7	NA	NA	TGTGCCAGCAGCTTAGCGGTCGTGGGCCGGGGGCAGTACTTC	CASSLAVVGRGQYF
TRBV18	TRBJ2-3	NA	TRBD1	TGTGCCAGCTCACCCTCTGGACAGGCGGGCAACACAGATACGCAGTATTTT	CASSPSGQAGNTDTQYF
TRBV7-9	TRBJ1-1	NA	NA	TGTGCCAGCAGCTTAGCCGGGAGGGCTGAAGCTTTCTTT	CASSLAGRAEAFF
TRBV14	TRBJ2-1	NA	TRBD1	TGTGCCAGCAGCCTGCGGGCAGGGGGCTTCAGCTCCTACAATGAGCAGTTCTTC	CASSLRAGGFSSYNEQFF
TRBV25-1	TRBJ2-3	NA	NA	TGTGCCAGCATTAGTCCAGTCTCAGATACGCAGTATTTT	CASISPVSDTQYF
TRBV29-1	TRBJ1-1	many	TRBD1	TGCAGCGTTCCAAAGACAGGGGGATCGTCCATGAACACTGAAGCTTTCTTT	CSVPKTGGSSMNTEAFF
TRBV6-2/TRBV6-3	TRBJ2-6	NA	NA	TGTGCCAGCTCAGCTAAAACCGGACAGAAGGACTCTGGGGCCAACGTCCTGACTTTC	CASSAKTGQKDSGANVLTF
TRBV20-1	TRBJ2-1	NA	NA	TGCAGTGCTAGTACGTGGCAGGGCCACAATGAGCAGTTCTTC	CSASTWQGHNEQFF
TRBV6-1	TRBJ1-6	NA	NA	TGTGCCAGCAGTGAATTTTATAATTCACCCCTCCACTTT	CASSEFYNSPLHF
TRBV7-3	TRBJ2-5	few	TRBD2	TGTGCCAGCAGCTTAGTGGCTAGCGGGAGTGGAGAGACCCAGTACTTC	CASSLVASGSGETQYF
TRBV13	TRBJ2-1	NA	NA	TGTGCCAGCAGCTTAGAGACTAGGTTGTTCTTC	CASSLETRLFF
TRBV20-1	TRBJ1-6	NA	NA	TGCAGTGCTAGTTTGGGGGTTGATAATTCACCCCTCCACTTT	CSASLGVDNSPLHF
TRBV30	TRBJ2-7	few	TRBD1	TGTGCCTGGAGGCGGACAGGAGGTGTTTTATCCTACGAGCAGTACTTC	CAWRRTGGVLSYEQYF
TRBV6-2/TRBV6-3	TRBJ2-2	NA	NA	TGTGCCAGCAGTCTGACGGGGCCCGGCACCGGGGAGCTGTTTTTT	CASSLTGPGTGELFF
TRBV9	TRBJ1-1	NA	NA	TGTGCCAGCAGCGCAGGTGCACAGGACACTGAAGCTTTCTTT	CASSAGAQDTEAFF
TRBV7-6	TRBJ2-6	few	TRBD1	TGTGCCAGCAGCTCCCCTTCAGGGGGAGCCAACGTCCTGACTTTC	CASSSPSGGANVLTF
TRBV20-1	TRBJ1-5	NA	TRBD1	TGCAGTGCTACCGGGACAGGGATAGGGAATCAGCCCCAGCATTTT	CSATGTGIGNQPQHF
TRBV7-9	TRBJ2-1	NA	TRBD1	TGTGCCAGCAGCTTAGGCAGGGGGCTGGAGACCCAGTTCTTC	CASSLGRGLETQFF
TRBV30	TRBJ2-1	NA	TRBD2	TGTGCCTGGAGTGCCGGGACTAGCTTCAATGAGCAGTTCTTC	CAWSAGTSFNEQFF